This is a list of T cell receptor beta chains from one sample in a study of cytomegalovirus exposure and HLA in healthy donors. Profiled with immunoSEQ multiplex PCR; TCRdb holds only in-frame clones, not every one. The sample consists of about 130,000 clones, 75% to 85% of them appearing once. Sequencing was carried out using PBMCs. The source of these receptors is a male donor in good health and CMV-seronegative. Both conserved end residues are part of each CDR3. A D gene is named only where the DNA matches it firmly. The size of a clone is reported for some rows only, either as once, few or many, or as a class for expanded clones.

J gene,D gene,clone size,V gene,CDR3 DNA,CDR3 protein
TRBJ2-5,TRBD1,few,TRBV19,TGTGCCAGTGGCCCAGGGGGAGAGACCCAGTACTTC,CASGPGGETQYF
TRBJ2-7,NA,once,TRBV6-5,TGTGCCAGCAGTTATTCGGGTTCCTACGAGCAGTACTTC,CASSYSGSYEQYF
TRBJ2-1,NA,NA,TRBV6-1,TGTGCCAGCACCGCGGAGACTCACAATGAGCAGTTCTTC,CASTAETHNEQFF
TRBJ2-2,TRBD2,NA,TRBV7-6,TGTGCCAGCAGCTTAGGGCCAGCGGGGTTGAACACCGGGGAGCTGTTTTTT,CASSLGPAGLNTGELFF
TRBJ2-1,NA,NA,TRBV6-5,TGTGCCAGCAGCTCTACCCTCAATGAGCAGTTCTTC,CASSSTLNEQFF
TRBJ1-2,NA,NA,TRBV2,TGTGCCAGCATCAAAACAGGGTATGGCTACACCTTC,CASIKTGYGYTF
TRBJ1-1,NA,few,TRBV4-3,TGCGCCAGCAGCCAAACAGGGTACACTGAAGCTTTCTTT,CASSQTGYTEAFF
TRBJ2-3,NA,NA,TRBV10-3,TGTGCCATCGGGGATAGCGCCACAGATACGCAGTATTTT,CAIGDSATDTQYF
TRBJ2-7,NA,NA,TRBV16,TGTGCCAGCAGCCAATATCGCAGGGGTAACTTATACGAGCAGTACTTC,CASSQYRRGNLYEQYF
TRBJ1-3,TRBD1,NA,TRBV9,TGTGCCAGCAGCGTAGTTGACAGGGTCGACGGAAACACCATATATTTT,CASSVVDRVDGNTIYF
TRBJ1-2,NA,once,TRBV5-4,TGTGCCAGCAGCGGGGGGACGGGGATCTATGGCTACACCTTC,CASSGGTGIYGYTF
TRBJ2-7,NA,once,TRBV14,TGTGCCAGCAGCCAAGATAAATCCGGGACATGGTTCGACGAGCAGTACTTC,CASSQDKSGTWFDEQYF
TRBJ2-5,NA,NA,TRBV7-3,TGTGCCAGCAGCCGTGGACTGCAAGAGACCCAGTACTTC,CASSRGLQETQYF
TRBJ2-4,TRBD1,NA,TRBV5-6,TGTGCCAGCAGCCAGGCAACAGGGGCGAAAAACAGTCAGTACTTC,CASSQATGAKNSQYF
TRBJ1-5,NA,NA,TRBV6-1,TGTGCCAGCAGGGGGTACCCGGGACAGCCCCAGCATTTT,CASRGYPGQPQHF
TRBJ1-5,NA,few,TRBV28,TGTGCCAGCAGTAGCCGTACACGAGGGAGCAATCAGCCCCAGCATTTT,CASSSRTRGSNQPQHF